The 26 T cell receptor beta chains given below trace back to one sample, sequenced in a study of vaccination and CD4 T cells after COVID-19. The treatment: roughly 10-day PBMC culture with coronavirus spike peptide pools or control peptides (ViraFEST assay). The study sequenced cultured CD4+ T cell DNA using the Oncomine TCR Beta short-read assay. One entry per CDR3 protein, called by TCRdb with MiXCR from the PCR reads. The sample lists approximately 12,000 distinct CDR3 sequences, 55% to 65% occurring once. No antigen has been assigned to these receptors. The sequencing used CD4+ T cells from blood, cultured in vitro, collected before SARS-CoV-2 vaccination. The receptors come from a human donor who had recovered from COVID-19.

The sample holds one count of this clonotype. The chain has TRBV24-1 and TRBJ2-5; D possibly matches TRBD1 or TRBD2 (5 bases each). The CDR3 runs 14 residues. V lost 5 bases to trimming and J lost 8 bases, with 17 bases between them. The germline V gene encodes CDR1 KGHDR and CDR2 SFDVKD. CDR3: CATSGTGRTATQYF. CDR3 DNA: TGTGCCACCAGTGGGACGGGACGGACGGCAACCCAGTACTTC.

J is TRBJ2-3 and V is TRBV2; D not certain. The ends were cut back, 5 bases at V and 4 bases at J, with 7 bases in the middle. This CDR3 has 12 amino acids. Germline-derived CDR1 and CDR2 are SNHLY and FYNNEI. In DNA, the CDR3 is TGTGCCAGCAGTCCCACCTCAGATACGCAGTATTTT. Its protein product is CASSPTSDTQYF.

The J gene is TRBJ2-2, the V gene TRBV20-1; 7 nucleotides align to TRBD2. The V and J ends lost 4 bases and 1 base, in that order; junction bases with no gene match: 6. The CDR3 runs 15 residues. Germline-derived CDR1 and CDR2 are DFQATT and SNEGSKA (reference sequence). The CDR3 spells CSAKGRGGNTGELFF. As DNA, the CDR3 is TGCAGTGCTAAGGGTCGCGGGGGGAACACCGGGGAGCTGTTTTTT.

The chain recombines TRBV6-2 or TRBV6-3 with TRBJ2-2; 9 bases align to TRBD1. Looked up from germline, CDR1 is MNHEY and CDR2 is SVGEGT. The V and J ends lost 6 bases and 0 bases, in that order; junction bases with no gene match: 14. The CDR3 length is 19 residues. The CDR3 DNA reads TGTGCCAGCAGCCCGGGACAGGGACCAGTCAAGACGAACACCGGGGAGCTGTTTTTT. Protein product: CASSPGQGPVKTNTGELFF.

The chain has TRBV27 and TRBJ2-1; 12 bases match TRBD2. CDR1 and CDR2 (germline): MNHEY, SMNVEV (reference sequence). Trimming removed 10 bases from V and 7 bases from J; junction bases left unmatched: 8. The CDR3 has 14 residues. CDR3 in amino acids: CATRQTSGRNEQFF. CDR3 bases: TGTGCCACCAGGCAGACTAGCGGGAGAAATGAGCAGTTCTTC.

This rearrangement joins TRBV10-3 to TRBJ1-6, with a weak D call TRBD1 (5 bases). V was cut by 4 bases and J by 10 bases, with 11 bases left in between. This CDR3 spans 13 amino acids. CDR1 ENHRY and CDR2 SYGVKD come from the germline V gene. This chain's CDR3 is CAISGMGRSPLHF. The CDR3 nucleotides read TGTGCCATCAGTGGGATGGGACGATCACCCCTCCACTTT.

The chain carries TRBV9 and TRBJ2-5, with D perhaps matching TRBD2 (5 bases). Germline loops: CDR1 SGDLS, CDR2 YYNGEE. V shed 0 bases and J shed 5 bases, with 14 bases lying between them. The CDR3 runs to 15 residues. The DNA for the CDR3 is TGTGCCAGCAGCGTAGTCCCTAACGGGAAGGAGACCCAGTACTTC. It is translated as CASSVVPNGKETQYF. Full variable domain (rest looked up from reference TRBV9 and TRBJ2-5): DSGVTQTPKHLITATGQRVTLRCSPRSGDLSVYWYQQSLDQGLQFLIQYYNGEERAKGNILERFSAQQFPDLHSELNLSSLELGDSALYFCASSVVPNGKETQYFGPGTRLLVL.

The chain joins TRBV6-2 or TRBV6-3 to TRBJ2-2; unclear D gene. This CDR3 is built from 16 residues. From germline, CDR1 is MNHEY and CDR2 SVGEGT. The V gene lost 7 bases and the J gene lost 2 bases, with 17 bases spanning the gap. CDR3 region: CASTKNDRGNTGELFF. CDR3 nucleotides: TGTGCCAGCACGAAAAATGACCGTGGAAACACCGGGGAGCTGTTTTTT.

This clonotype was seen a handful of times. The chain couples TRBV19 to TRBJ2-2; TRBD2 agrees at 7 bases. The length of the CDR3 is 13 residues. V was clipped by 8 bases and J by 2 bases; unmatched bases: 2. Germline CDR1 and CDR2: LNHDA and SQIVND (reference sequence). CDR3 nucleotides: TGTGCCAGTGGGGGGGAAAACACCGGGGAGCTGTTTTTT. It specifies CASGGENTGELFF.

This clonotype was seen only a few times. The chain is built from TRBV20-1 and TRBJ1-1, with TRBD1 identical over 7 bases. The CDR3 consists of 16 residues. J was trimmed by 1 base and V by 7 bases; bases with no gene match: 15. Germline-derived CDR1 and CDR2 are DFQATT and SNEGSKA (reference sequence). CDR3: CSVLPPQGRENTEAFF. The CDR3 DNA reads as TGCAGTGTCCTACCGCCACAGGGGCGAGAGAACACTGAAGCTTTCTTT.

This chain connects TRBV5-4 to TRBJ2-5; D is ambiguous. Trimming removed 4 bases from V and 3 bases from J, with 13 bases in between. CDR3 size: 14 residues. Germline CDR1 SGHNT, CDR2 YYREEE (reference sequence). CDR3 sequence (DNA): TGTGCCAGCAGCCAGGACCCAGTGAAAGAGACCCAGTACTTC. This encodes CASSQDPVKETQYF.

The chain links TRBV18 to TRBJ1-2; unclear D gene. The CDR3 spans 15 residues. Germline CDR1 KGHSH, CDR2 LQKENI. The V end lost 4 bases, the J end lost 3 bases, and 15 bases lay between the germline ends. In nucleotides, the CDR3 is TGTGCCAGCTCACTTTCCAAGGAGGGCCACTATGGCTACACCTTC. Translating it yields CASSLSKEGHYGYTF.

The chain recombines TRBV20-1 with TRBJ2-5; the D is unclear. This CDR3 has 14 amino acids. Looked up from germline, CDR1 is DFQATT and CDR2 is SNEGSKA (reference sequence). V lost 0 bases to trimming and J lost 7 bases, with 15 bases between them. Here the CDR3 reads CSARDPAVLGTQYF. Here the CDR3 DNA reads TGCAGTGCTAGAGATCCGGCCGTCCTAGGGACCCAGTACTTC.

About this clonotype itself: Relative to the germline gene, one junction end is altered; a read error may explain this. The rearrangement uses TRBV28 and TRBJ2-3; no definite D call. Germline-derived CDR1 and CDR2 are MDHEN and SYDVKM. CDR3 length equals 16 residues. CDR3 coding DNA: TGTGCCAGCAGTCCCCCCTCGGGCCCGAGGACGGATATGCAGTATTTT. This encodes CASSPPSGPRTDMQYF.

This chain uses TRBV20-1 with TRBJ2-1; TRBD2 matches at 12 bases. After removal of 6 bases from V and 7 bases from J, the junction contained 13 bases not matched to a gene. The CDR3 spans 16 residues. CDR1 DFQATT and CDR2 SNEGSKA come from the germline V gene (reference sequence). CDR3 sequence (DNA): TGCAGTGCCAGCCTTGCACTAGCGGGAGGAGCGAATGAGCAGTTCTTC. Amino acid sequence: CSASLALAGGANEQFF.

Here the CDR3 DNA reads TGTGCCAGCAGCTTAGCGGCAGGGGGCGCACAGCCCCAGCATTTT. It translates to CASSLAAGGAQPQHF. J is TRBJ1-5 and V is TRBV7-2; 8 nucleotides match TRBD1. The CDR3 extends over 15 amino acids. V gave up 0 bases and J gave up 7 bases; unmatched junction bases: 5. Per the germline V gene, CDR1 is SGHTA and CDR2 is FQGNSA.

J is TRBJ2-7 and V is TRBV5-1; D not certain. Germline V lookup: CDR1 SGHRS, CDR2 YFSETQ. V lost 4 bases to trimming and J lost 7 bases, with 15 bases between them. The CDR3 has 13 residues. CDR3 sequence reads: CASSQVVQAEQYF. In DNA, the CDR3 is TGCGCCAGCAGCCAGGTAGTCCAGGCTGAGCAGTACTTC.

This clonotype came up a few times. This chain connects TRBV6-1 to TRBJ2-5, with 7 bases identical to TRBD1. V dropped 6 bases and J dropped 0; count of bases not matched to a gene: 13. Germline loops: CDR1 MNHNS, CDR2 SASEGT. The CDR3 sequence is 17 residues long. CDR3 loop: CASRRPGGTWYQETQYF. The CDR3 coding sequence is TGTGCCAGCAGACGACCAGGGGGAACTTGGTACCAAGAGACCCAGTACTTC.

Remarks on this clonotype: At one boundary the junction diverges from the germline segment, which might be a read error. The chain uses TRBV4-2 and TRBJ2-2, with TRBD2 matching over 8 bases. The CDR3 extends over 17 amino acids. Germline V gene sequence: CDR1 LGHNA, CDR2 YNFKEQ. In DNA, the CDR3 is TGTGCCAGCAGCTACCTCCCGGGACTAGACGTTGCCGGGGAACTGTTTTTT. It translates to CASSYLPGLDVAGELFF.

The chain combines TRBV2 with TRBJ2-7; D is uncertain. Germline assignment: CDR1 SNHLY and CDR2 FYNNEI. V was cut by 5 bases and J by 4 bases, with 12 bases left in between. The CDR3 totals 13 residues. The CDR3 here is CASSPNSEYEQYF. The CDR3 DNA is TGTGCCAGCAGTCCCAACTCAGAGTACGAGCAGTACTTC.

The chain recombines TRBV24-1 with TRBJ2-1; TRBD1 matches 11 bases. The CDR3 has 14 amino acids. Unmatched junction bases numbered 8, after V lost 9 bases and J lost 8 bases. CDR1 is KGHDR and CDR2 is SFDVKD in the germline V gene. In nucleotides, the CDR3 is TGTGCCACCGGCTCAGGACAGGGGGCCTATGAGCAGTTCTTC. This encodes CATGSGQGAYEQFF.

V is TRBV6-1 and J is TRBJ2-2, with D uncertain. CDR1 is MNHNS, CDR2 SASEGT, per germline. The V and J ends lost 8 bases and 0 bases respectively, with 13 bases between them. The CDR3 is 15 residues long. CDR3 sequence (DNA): TGTGCCAGCTCCCCTATGGGGACGAACACCGGGGAGCTGTTTTTT. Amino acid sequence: CASSPMGTNTGELFF.

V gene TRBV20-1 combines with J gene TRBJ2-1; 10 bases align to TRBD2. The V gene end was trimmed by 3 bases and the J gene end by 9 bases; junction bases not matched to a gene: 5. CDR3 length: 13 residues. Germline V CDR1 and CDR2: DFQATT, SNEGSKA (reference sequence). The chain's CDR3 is CSASSLAGVEQFF. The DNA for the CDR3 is TGCAGTGCTAGCTCGCTAGCGGGAGTTGAGCAGTTCTTC.

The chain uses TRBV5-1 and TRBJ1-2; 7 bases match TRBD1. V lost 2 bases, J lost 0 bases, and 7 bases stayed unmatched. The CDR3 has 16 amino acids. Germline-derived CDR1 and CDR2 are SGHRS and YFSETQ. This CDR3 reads CASSLRGTAANYGYTF. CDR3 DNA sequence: TGCGCCAGCAGCTTAAGGGGGACAGCCGCTAACTATGGCTACACCTTC.

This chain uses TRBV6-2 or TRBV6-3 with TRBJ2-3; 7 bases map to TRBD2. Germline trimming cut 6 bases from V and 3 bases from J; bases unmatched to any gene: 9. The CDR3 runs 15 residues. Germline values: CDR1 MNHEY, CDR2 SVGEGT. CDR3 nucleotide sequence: TGTGCCAGCAGCCCAGGGACTACAAAAACAGATACGCAGTATTTT. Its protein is CASSPGTTKTDTQYF.

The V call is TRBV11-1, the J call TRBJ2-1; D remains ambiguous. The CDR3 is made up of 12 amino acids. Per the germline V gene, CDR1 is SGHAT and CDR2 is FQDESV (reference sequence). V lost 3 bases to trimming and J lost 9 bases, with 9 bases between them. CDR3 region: CASSFAPGEQFF. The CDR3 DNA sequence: TGTGCCAGCAGCTTCGCTCCGGGTGAGCAGTTCTTC.